A selection of T cell receptor beta chains follows, all from one sample in a study of cytomegalovirus exposure and HLA in healthy donors. The assay was immunoSEQ multiplex PCR, and TCRdb's table has in-frame clones only and misses some. Here the sample spans about 150,000 clones, around three quarters being singletons. Sequenced: PBMCs. These receptors all stem from a woman aged 35 to 49 in good health and CMV-seronegative. Both conserved end residues are part of each CDR3. A D gene is named only where the DNA matches it firmly. Expanded clones get a size class; other rows say once, few or many, or leave the size out.

V	D	size	J	DNA	CDR3
TRBV18	TRBD1	few	TRBJ1-2	TGTGCCAGCTCACCTGGGACAGACTATGGCTACACCTTC	CASSPGTDYGYTF
TRBV5-1	TRBD1	NA	TRBJ1-1	TGCGCCAGCAGCCTCGACAGGGGCGAAGCTTTCTTT	CASSLDRGEAFF
TRBV11-2	TRBD2	NA	TRBJ2-1	TGTGCCAGCAGCTTCGCCTCTAGCGGGAGCGCCTACAATGAGCAGTTCTTC	CASSFASSGSAYNEQFF
TRBV10-3	NA	NA	TRBJ2-2	TGTGCCATCAGTGAGTCCTGGGGCTGGACGGCCGGGGAGCTGTTTTTT	CAISESWGWTAGELFF
TRBV6-1	NA	NA	TRBJ1-1	TGTGCCAGCAACCGCAGGGGCGGTGGCACTGAAGCTTTCTTT	CASNRRGGGTEAFF
TRBV7-9	NA	NA	TRBJ1-1	TGTGCCAGCACCATCACCAAGGGGGGGGGATGGACTGAAGCTTTCTTT	CASTITKGGGWTEAFF
TRBV19	NA	NA	TRBJ1-6	TGTGCCAGTAGTATGCTACAGGGAGTAGAGTATAATTCACCCCTCCACTTT	CASSMLQGVEYNSPLHF
TRBV4-2	NA	few	TRBJ1-1	TGTGCCAGCAGCCAAGATCAGCGATCCTACACTGAAGCTTTCTTT	CASSQDQRSYTEAFF
TRBV29-1	TRBD1	NA	TRBJ2-7	TGCAGCGGGGGCGTTGGGGGACAGGGGAGCGAGCAGTACTTC	CSGGVGGQGSEQYF
TRBV27	NA	NA	TRBJ2-6	TGTGCCAGCGCCTCGGAGGGATTCCCTGGGGCCAACGTCCTGACTTTC	CASASEGFPGANVLTF
TRBV6-6	NA	NA	TRBJ1-1	TGTGCCAGCAGTTACGGGGCCAGGGGCGAAGAAGCTTTCTTT	CASSYGARGEEAFF
TRBV5-4	TRBD1	NA	TRBJ2-3	TGTGCCAGCAGCTTGACCGTGACAGGGCTTAGCACAGATACGCAGTATTTT	CASSLTVTGLSTDTQYF
TRBV13	NA	NA	TRBJ2-1	TGTGCCAGCAGCTTAGGCCTGGGGCTAGTAAACGAGTTAAACAATGAGCAGTTCTTC	CASSLGLGLVNELNNEQFF
TRBV12-5	NA	NA	TRBJ2-3	TGTGCTAGTGGTTTGGGCGCGGGACAGAACACAGATACGCAGTATTTT	CASGLGAGQNTDTQYF
TRBV29-1	NA	NA	TRBJ2-2	TGCAGCGTTGAAACAGATGAGAACACCGGGGAGCTGTTTTTT	CSVETDENTGELFF
TRBV11-3	NA	NA	TRBJ2-3	TGTGCCAGCAGCTTAAGAAAGGGGTTCGTGAATACGCAGTATTTT	CASSLRKGFVNTQYF
TRBV2	TRBD1	NA	TRBJ2-6	TGTGCCAGCATGCCCGGACAGGGGATAACTGGGGCCAACGTCCTGACTTTC	CASMPGQGITGANVLTF
TRBV6-5	TRBD1	NA	TRBJ1-1	TGTGCCAGCAGTTACACAGGGGACACTGAAGCTTTCTTT	CASSYTGDTEAFF
TRBV4-2	NA	NA	TRBJ2-5	TGTGCCAGCAGCCAAGAAAGGGGGCTAGCGGGCGGGCTACAAGAGGGGGAGACCCAGTACTTC	CASSQERGLAGGLQEGETQYF
TRBV6-1	NA	once	TRBJ1-5	TGTGCCAGCAGTGACGGGGGATACCAGCCCCAGCATTTT	CASSDGGYQPQHF
TRBV6-1	NA	NA	TRBJ1-5	TGTGCCAGCAGTGAAAGGACGGGGTTGGGGTATAGCAATCAGCCCCAGCATTTT	CASSERTGLGYSNQPQHF
TRBV2	TRBD2	NA	TRBJ2-3	TGTGCCAGCAGTCTACTAGCGGGCACAGATACGCAGTATTTT	CASSLLAGTDTQYF
TRBV27	TRBD2	NA	TRBJ2-4	TGTGCCAGCAGCCTAGCGGGTACAGGGAACATTCAGTACTTC	CASSLAGTGNIQYF
TRBV7-5	NA	NA	TRBJ2-5	TGTGCCAGAAGCGATACATCCGGGACAGAGGGAGAGACCCAGTACTTC	CARSDTSGTEGETQYF
TRBV5-1	TRBD1	NA	TRBJ2-5	TGCGCCAGCAGCTTGGAGGGCAGGGGGGAGACCCAGTACTTC	CASSLEGRGETQYF
TRBV2	NA	NA	TRBJ1-5	TGTGCCAGAGGGGCTAGGAGTAATCAGCCCCAGCATTTT	CARGARSNQPQHF
TRBV2	NA	NA	TRBJ2-7	TGTGCCAGCACCCCACTTGTACCCTACGAGCAGTACTTC	CASTPLVPYEQYF
TRBV4-1	NA	NA	TRBJ1-4	TGCGCCAGCAGCCAAGATGACAGGTGGCGAGAAAAACTGTTTTTT	CASSQDDRWREKLFF
TRBV5-6	TRBD2	NA	TRBJ2-7	TGTGCCAGCAGCTTGGAGGGGGTTGCGGGAGGATCCTACGAGCAGTACTTC	CASSLEGVAGGSYEQYF
TRBV10-3	NA	NA	TRBJ2-5	TGTGCCATCAGTGAGCGGTCCCCCCAAGAGACCCAGTACTTC	CAISERSPQETQYF
TRBV5-1	TRBD1	NA	TRBJ1-2	TGCGCCAGCAGCTCGACAGGGGCTAACTATGGCTACACCTTC	CASSSTGANYGYTF
TRBV4-2	TRBD1	once	TRBJ2-5	TGTGCCAGCAGCCGGACGGGACAGGGGGAAGAGACCCAGTACTTC	CASSRTGQGEETQYF
TRBV5-6	NA	NA	TRBJ2-7	TGTGCCAGCAGCTTGTTACAGGGCTACGAGCAGTACTTC	CASSLLQGYEQYF
TRBV4-1	TRBD1	NA	TRBJ1-5	TGCGCCAGCAGCCAACCCGGGACAGCCTATCAGCCCCAGCATTTT	CASSQPGTAYQPQHF
TRBV30	TRBD1	few	TRBJ1-3	TGTGCCTGGAGTGTTACAGGGGGTTCTGGAAACACCATATATTTT	CAWSVTGGSGNTIYF
TRBV5-6	TRBD1	NA	TRBJ1-2	TGTGCCAGCAGCTTGGACAGGGGATATAACTATGGCTACACCTTC	CASSLDRGYNYGYTF
TRBV6-1	TRBD1	NA	TRBJ1-2	TGTGCCAGCAGTGGGACTTCACAGGGGGCGAAGCGCTATGGCTACACCTTC	CASSGTSQGAKRYGYTF
TRBV29-1	NA	NA	TRBJ1-4	TGCAGCGCCCGTGACAGGCATAATGAAAAACTGTTTTTT	CSARDRHNEKLFF
TRBV25-1	NA	few	TRBJ1-2	TGTGCCAGCAGGACTTCGGGCGGGGTTCATGGCTACACCTTC	CASRTSGGVHGYTF
TRBV10-3	TRBD1	NA	TRBJ2-7	TGTGCCATCAGTGAGCGGCAGGGGGTATCCTACGAGCAGTACTTC	CAISERQGVSYEQYF
TRBV18	TRBD1	once	TRBJ1-4	TGTGCCAGCTCACCCCAGGGACAGACAGTTAATGAAAAACTGTTTTTT	CASSPQGQTVNEKLFF
TRBV5-4	TRBD2	NA	TRBJ2-2	TGTGCCAGCACCAGCGTACTAGCGGGCAACACCGGGGAGCTGTTTTTT	CASTSVLAGNTGELFF
TRBV6-1	NA	NA	TRBJ1-6	TGTGCCAGCAGTGAAGACCCTCGGTCACCCCTCCACTTT	CASSEDPRSPLHF
TRBV27	TRBD1	NA	TRBJ1-1	TGTGCCAGCAGCTTAGGGGGCTTAGCTGAAGCTTTCTTT	CASSLGGLAEAFF
TRBV27	TRBD1	NA	TRBJ2-7	TGTGCCAGCACCCCGACAGGGGTCTACGAGCAGTACTTC	CASTPTGVYEQYF
TRBV7-9	TRBD1	NA	TRBJ1-3	TGTGCCAGCAGCCGACAGGGAGTCTCTGGAAACACCATATATTTT	CASSRQGVSGNTIYF
TRBV6-5	NA	NA	TRBJ2-6	TGTGCCAGTGCCCACTACGATTCTGGGGCCAACGTCCTGACTTTC	CASAHYDSGANVLTF
TRBV28	TRBD1	NA	TRBJ1-2	TGTGCCAGCAGTTCAGGGGGCTATGGCTACACCTTC	CASSSGGYGYTF
TRBV6-6	NA	NA	TRBJ2-5	TGTGCCAGCAGTCGGACAGTTTTTCTTAAGACCCAGTACTTC	CASSRTVFLKTQYF
TRBV5-6	NA	once	TRBJ2-1	TGTGCCAGCAGCTCTACTAGACGAACCTACAATGAGCAGTTCTTC	CASSSTRRTYNEQFF
TRBV2	NA	NA	TRBJ1-1	TGTGCCAGCAGGGGACAAGCGAACACTGAAGCTTTCTTT	CASRGQANTEAFF
TRBV6-5	TRBD1	NA	TRBJ1-1	TGTGCCAGCAGCCTGGGGACAGTGAGGCCCTATGAAGCTTTCTTT	CASSLGTVRPYEAFF
TRBV4-1	NA	NA	TRBJ2-1	TGCGCCAGCAGCCAACCAAGGGGGGGCAGGGCCGATGAGCAGTTCTTC	CASSQPRGGRADEQFF
TRBV5-4	TRBD1	NA	TRBJ1-1	TGTGCCAGCAGCTTAAACCCGACAGGGGGTGGTGAAGCTTTCTTT	CASSLNPTGGGEAFF
TRBV4-1	NA	NA	TRBJ1-4	TGCGCCAGCAGCCAAGAGGCGGCGGCTCCAACTAATGAAAAACTGTTTTTT	CASSQEAAAPTNEKLFF